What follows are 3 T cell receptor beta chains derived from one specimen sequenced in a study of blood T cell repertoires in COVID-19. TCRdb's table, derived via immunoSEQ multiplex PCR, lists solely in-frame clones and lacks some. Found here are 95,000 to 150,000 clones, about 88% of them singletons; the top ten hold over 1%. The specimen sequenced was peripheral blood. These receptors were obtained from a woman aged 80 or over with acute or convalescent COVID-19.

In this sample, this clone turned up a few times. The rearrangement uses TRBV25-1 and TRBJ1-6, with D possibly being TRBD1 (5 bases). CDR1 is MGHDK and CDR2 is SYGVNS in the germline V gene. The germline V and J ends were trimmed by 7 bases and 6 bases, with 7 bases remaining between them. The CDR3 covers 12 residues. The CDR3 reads CASTTVNSPLHF. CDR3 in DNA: TGTGCCAGCACGACAGTTAATTCACCCCTCCACTTT.

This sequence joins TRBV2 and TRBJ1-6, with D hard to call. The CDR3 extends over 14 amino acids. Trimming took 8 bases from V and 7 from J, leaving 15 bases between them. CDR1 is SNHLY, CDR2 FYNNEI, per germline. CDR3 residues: CASREGSPNSPLHF. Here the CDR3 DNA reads TGTGCCAGCCGAGAGGGTAGCCCCAATTCACCCCTCCACTTT.

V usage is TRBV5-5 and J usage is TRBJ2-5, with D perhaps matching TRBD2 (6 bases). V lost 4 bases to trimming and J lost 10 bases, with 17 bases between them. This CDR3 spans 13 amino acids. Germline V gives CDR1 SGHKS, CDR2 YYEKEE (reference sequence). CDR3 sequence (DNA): TGTGCCAGCAGCCCCGACGGGGTCGGGAGCCAGTACTTC. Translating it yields CASSPDGVGSQYF.